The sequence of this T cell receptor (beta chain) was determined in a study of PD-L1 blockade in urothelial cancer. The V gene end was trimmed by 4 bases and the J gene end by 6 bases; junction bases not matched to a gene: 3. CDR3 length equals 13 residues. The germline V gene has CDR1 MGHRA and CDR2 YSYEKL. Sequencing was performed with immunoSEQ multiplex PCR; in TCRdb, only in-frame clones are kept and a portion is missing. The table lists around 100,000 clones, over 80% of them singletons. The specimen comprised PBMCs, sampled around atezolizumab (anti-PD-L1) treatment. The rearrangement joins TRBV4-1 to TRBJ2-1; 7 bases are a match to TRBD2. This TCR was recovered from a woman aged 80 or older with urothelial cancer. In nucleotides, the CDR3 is TGCGCCAGCAGCCGGCCGGGAGGCAATGAGCAGTTCTTC. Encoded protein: CASSRPGGNEQFF.